One sample yielded the 11 T cell receptor beta chains listed below, sequenced in a study of blood T cells in healthy people across ages. A sample-barcoded 5' primer and a J-beta primer mix were used in a second PCR of roughly 7 to 11 cycles. In TCRdb, the 5' RACE reads were re-called with MiXCR into one record per CDR3 protein. Of around 2 million distinct CDR3 sequences in the sample, around 40% are singletons; the top ten hold under 30%. Material: blood. These receptors were taken from a human donor in good health.

This clonotype turned up a few times. This chain links TRBV2 with TRBJ2-5, with TRBD1 identical over 7 bases. Germline CDR1 and CDR2: SNHLY and FYNNEI. Trimming cost V 5 bases and J 1 base; bases outside gene matches: 4. There are 14 residues in the CDR3. CDR3 amino acids: CASSYDRAQETQYF. For the CDR3, the DNA is TGTGCCAGCAGTTACGACAGGGCCCAAGAGACCCAGTACTTC.

This clonotype appeared once. The chain is built from TRBV7-9 and TRBJ2-1, with TRBD2 identical over 7 bases. The germline CDR1 and CDR2 sequences are SEHNR and FQNEAQ (reference sequence). The CDR3 spans 13 residues. The V and J ends lost 4 bases and 15 bases, in that order; junction bases with no gene match: 12. The CDR3 sequence is CASSSGLDPAPFF. The DNA of the CDR3 is TGTGCCAGCAGCTCCGGACTAGACCCGGCTCCGTTCTTC. Complete variable domain (other parts from reference TRBV7-9 and TRBJ2-1): DTGVSQNPRHKITKRGQNVTFRCDPISEHNRLYWYRQTLGQGPEFLTYFQNEAQLEKSRLLSDRFSAERPKGSFSTLEIQRTEQGDSAMYLCASSSGLDPAPFFGPGTRLTVL.

Many counts were recorded for this clonotype. One end of the junction does not line up with germline, which may come from a read error. The gene calls are TRBV5-1 and TRBJ1-2; 7 nucleotides agree with TRBD1. The CDR3 has 14 residues. Germline-derived CDR1 and CDR2 are SGHRS and YFSETQ. DNA for the CDR3: TGTGCCAGCAGCCCCGACAGGGCTAACTATGGCTACACCTTC. Protein sequence: CASSPDRANYGYTF.

The V and J genes are TRBV30 and TRBJ2-5; TRBD1 matches at 7 bases. Germline trimming cut 4 bases from V and 0 bases from J; bases unmatched to any gene: 8. The CDR3 contains 15 residues. The germline V gene encodes CDR1 GTSNPN and CDR2 SVGIG (reference sequence). The CDR3 nucleotides read TGTGCCTGGACAACAGGGGCTATCCACCAAGAGACCCAGTACTTC. Translating gives CAWTTGAIHQETQYF. The variable domain in full, with the rest retrieved from reference TRBV30 and TRBJ2-5, is SQTIHQWPATLVQPVGSPLSLECTVEGTSNPNLYWYRQAAGRGLQLLFYSVGIGQISSEVPQNLSASRPQDRQFILSSKKLLLSDSGFYLCAWTTGAIHQETQYFGPGTRLLVL.

This clonotype occurred a few times. The chain combines TRBV6-2 or TRBV6-3 with TRBJ2-7, with D possibly TRBD2 on 7 matching bases. Trimming left V 3 bases short and J 2 bases short, with 26 bases between. CDR1 and CDR2 from the germline V gene are MNHEY and SVGEGT. The CDR3 covers 19 residues. The CDR3 DNA is TGTGCCAGCAGTTATCCGGGACGGTCGCCCCAGGGGACTACCTACGAGCAGTACTTC. Its translation is CASSYPGRSPQGTTYEQYF.

V and J are TRBV20-1 and TRBJ1-2, with 7 bases identical to TRBD1. Germline V gives CDR1 DFQATT, CDR2 SNEGSKA (reference sequence). The CDR3 sequence is 14 residues long. V shed 6 bases, J shed 5 bases, and the junction held 12 bases outside the gene matches. Written as DNA, the CDR3 is TGCAGTGCCCAACCAAGGGGGCTCGGTTATGGCTACACCTTC. Its translation: CSAQPRGLGYGYTF.

This chain uses TRBV4-2 with TRBJ2-3, with 7 positions matching TRBD2. Germline assignment: CDR1 LGHNA and CDR2 YNFKEQ. The CDR3 loop spans 15 amino acids. Trimming removed 1 base from V and 3 bases from J; junction bases left unmatched: 4. The CDR3 DNA reads as TGTGCCAGCAGCCAAGGGGGGGGGATAACAGATACGCAGTATTTT. Its protein product is CASSQGGGITDTQYF.

This chain joins TRBV20-1 and TRBJ2-3; 12 nucleotides align to TRBD2. This CDR3 has 17 residues. Germline CDR1 reads DFQATT; CDR2 reads SNEGSKA (reference sequence). J lost 3 bases, V lost 3 bases, and 10 bases had no gene match. The CDR3 spells CSASFPITSGGTDTQYF. The CDR3 DNA reads as TGCAGTGCTAGTTTCCCCATTACTAGCGGGGGGACAGATACGCAGTATTTT.

Only one count was recorded for this clonotype. This rearrangement joins TRBV24-1 to TRBJ1-1, with unresolved D. This CDR3 spans 15 amino acids. Germline V CDR1 and CDR2: KGHDR, SFDVKD. Trimming took off 6 bases at V and 4 bases at J, with 17 bases between the two ends. This CDR3 is CATSPSGEGRTEAFF. CDR3 DNA sequence: TGTGCCACCAGTCCAAGCGGGGAGGGTCGCACTGAAGCTTTCTTT.

This clonotype was detected only a few times. CDR3: CAWSRAGSNQPQHF. DNA for the CDR3: TGTGCCTGGAGTCGGGCGGGGAGCAATCAGCCCCAGCATTTT. The rearrangement links TRBV30 to TRBJ1-5; D remains ambiguous. Germline V gene sequence: CDR1 GTSNPN, CDR2 SVGIG (reference sequence). Trimming cost V 2 bases and J 1 base, with 9 bases left between them. This CDR3 comprises 14 residues.

V usage is TRBV7-8 and J usage is TRBJ1-6; maybe TRBD1 (6 bases). Germline assignment: CDR1 SGHVS and CDR2 FQNEAQ. Trimming cost V 3 bases and J 10 bases, with 19 bases left between them. This CDR3 region has 16 residues. The CDR3 protein is CASSLDSMRFESPLHF. CDR3 in DNA: TGTGCCAGCAGCTTGGACAGTATGCGGTTCGAATCACCCCTCCACTTT.